One sample yielded the 32 T cell receptor beta chains listed below, sequenced in a study of T-cell reconstitution after alpha-beta-depleted transplantation in children. Preparing the TCRbeta library involved the use of unique molecular identifiers. TCRdb fed the PCR reads into MiXCR, producing one record per CDR3 protein. Of about 110,000 distinct CDR3 sequences in the sample, 5.5% to 6.5% were seen once. The sequencing used PBMCs, mostly from graft donor cells, collected 360 days after TCRalphabeta/CD19-depleted stem cell transplant. These TCRs come from a male patient between 2 and 9 years old who had a stem cell transplant for acute lymphoblastic leukemia, so the T cells may come from the graft donor.

This clonotype was seen a few times. The chain carries TRBV5-1 and TRBJ1-3; no definite D call. The CDR3 is 11 amino acids. V was pared by 4 bases and J by 3 bases, with 2 bases between. Germline CDR1 SGHRS, CDR2 YFSETQ. CDR3 residues: CASSVGNTIYF. The CDR3 nucleotides read TGCGCCAGCAGCGTTGGAAACACCATATATTTT.

This clonotype turned up a few times. The chain employs TRBV2 and TRBJ2-1, with 8 nucleotides matching TRBD1. V was clipped by 8 bases and J by 4 bases; unmatched bases: 10. Per germline, CDR1 SNHLY and CDR2 FYNNEI. There are 15 residues in the CDR3. CDR3 loop: CASGAGTGLYNEQFF. DNA of the CDR3: TGTGCCAGCGGCGCCGGGACAGGCCTTTACAATGAGCAGTTCTTC.

This clonotype was seen a few times. V and J are TRBV13 and TRBJ2-7; 7 bases agree with TRBD2. Germline assignment: CDR1 PRHDT and CDR2 FYEKMQ (reference sequence). The CDR3 totals 15 residues. The J segment lost 4 bases and the V segment lost 2 bases, leaving 8 bases of the junction unmatched. CDR3 region: CASSLLGAGRYEQYF. DNA of the CDR3: TGTGCCAGCAGCTTATTAGGAGCGGGACGGTACGAGCAGTACTTC.

This CDR3 is CASSRGGRSGELFF. The CDR3, as DNA: TGTGCCAGCAGTAGGGGAGGGCGAAGCGGGGAGCTGTTTTTT. The chain combines TRBV6-2 or TRBV6-3 with TRBJ2-2; 7 bases fit TRBD2. The trim removed 5 bases at V and 7 bases at J, leaving 7 bases unmatched. CDR3 size: 14 residues. CDR1 and CDR2 (germline): MNHEY, SVGEGT.

This clonotype has ten or more counts. V is TRBV7-9 and J is TRBJ1-1; no clear D gene. Trimming shortened V by 5 bases and J by 3 bases, and 10 bases separated the two germline ends. The CDR3 length is 13 residues. Germline CDR1 and CDR2: SEHNR and FQNEAQ (reference sequence). CDR3 protein: CASSPGSYTEAFF. The CDR3 bases are TGTGCCAGCAGCCCCGGGTCATACACTGAAGCTTTCTTT.

The rearrangement joins TRBV7-9 to TRBJ1-1; D remains unclear. Germline loops: CDR1 SEHNR, CDR2 FQNEAQ (reference sequence). CDR3 size: 13 residues. Trimming took 7 bases from V and 7 from J, leaving 16 bases between them. CDR3 sequence reads: CASTERAPYEAFF. The CDR3, as DNA: TGTGCCAGCACCGAGAGGGCACCCTATGAAGCTTTCTTT.

The sample holds many counts of this clonotype. CDR3 sequence: CASSTPRTLNTGELFF. CDR3 coding DNA: TGTGCCAGCAGTACTCCCCGGACTTTGAACACCGGGGAGCTGTTTTTT. This chain links TRBV6-5 with TRBJ2-2; possible D gene TRBD2, 5 bases. The CDR3 length is 16 residues. CDR1 and CDR2 from the germline V gene are MNHEY and SVGAGI. The V and J ends lost 5 bases and 1 base respectively, with 14 bases between them.

The chain links TRBV5-8 to TRBJ1-1, with D unclear. CDR3 length equals 11 residues. CDR1 is SGHTS, CDR2 YDEGEE, per germline. Deletions cut 4 bases from V and 1 base from J, with 2 bases between. The CDR3 loop is CASSENTEAFF. CDR3 sequence (DNA): TGTGCCAGCAGCGAGAACACTGAAGCTTTCTTT.

This clonotype was seen repeatedly, ten times or more. This chain joins TRBV12-3 or TRBV12-4 and TRBJ2-7; D is uncertain. The CDR3 consists of 14 residues. V dropped 4 bases and J dropped 5 bases, with 15 bases sitting between them. The CDR3 spells CASSSDVLRHEQYF. CDR3 sequence (DNA): TGTGCCAGCAGTTCCGACGTGCTAAGGCACGAGCAGTACTTC.

In its sample, this clonotype is medium-sized. The chain combines TRBV6-5 with TRBJ2-2; 8 nucleotides agree with TRBD1. There are 18 residues in the CDR3. The V segment lost 0 bases and the J segment 4 bases; nucleotides outside the gene matches: 10. Germline values: CDR1 MNHEY, CDR2 SVGAGI. The CDR3 region is CASSYSPRTGSVTGELFF. CDR3 nucleotides: TGTGCCAGCAGTTACTCGCCCCGGACAGGGTCTGTCACCGGGGAGCTGTTTTTT.

This clonotype was counted ten times or more. This chain links TRBV7-2 with TRBJ1-1; 9 nucleotides match TRBD1. V trimming: 5 bases; J trimming: 3 bases; junction bases outside the gene matches: 7. This CDR3 has 15 residues. Germline V gives CDR1 SGHTA, CDR2 FQGNSA. CDR3 amino acids: CASSPEQGAHTEAFF. The CDR3 nucleotides read TGTGCCAGCAGCCCCGAACAGGGGGCGCACACTGAAGCTTTCTTT.

This clonotype was observed at least ten times. The gene calls are TRBV10-1 and TRBJ2-3; TRBD1 matches 9 bases. Germline V gene data show CDR1 as WNHNN and CDR2 as SYGVQD (reference sequence). CDR3 size: 14 residues. Trimming at V came to 4 bases and at J to 2 bases, leaving 1 base not matched to a gene. The DNA of the CDR3 is TGCGCCAGCAGTGGGGACAGGGACACAGATACGCAGTATTTT. It yields the protein CASSGDRDTDTQYF.

The genes are TRBV5-6 and TRBJ2-3; 9 bases map to TRBD1. The trim removed 4 bases at V and 2 bases at J, leaving 5 bases unmatched. The germline gives CDR1 SGHDT, CDR2 YYEEEE. This CDR3 region has 15 residues. In nucleotides, the CDR3 is TGTGCCAGCAGCAAGACAGGGGGGGACACAGATACGCAGTATTTT. Translation gives CASSKTGGDTDTQYF.

This clonotype was counted at least ten times. This chain links TRBV2 with TRBJ2-3, with no clear D. CDR3 length equals 10 residues. The germline V gene has CDR1 SNHLY and CDR2 FYNNEI. Trimming left V 4 bases short and J 8 bases short, with 4 bases between. The DNA for the CDR3 is TGTGCCAGCAGTGTCCCTACGCAGTATTTT. It translates to CASSVPTQYF.

At least ten counts were recorded for this clonotype. This chain links TRBV11-1 with TRBJ2-1; D call uncertain. Germline-derived CDR1 and CDR2 are SGHAT and FQDESV (reference sequence). This CDR3 has 14 amino acids. V shed 3 bases and J shed 5 bases, with 11 bases lying between them. The CDR3 DNA sequence: TGTGCCAGCAGCTTTGGCGGCTTTGACAATGAGCAGTTCTTC. Amino acids: CASSFGGFDNEQFF. The full variable domain, rest sourced from reference TRBV11-1 and TRBJ2-1, is EAEVAQSPRYKITEKSQAVAFWCDPISGHATLYWYRQILGQGPELLVQFQDESVVDDSQLPKDRFSAERLKGVDSTLKIQPAELGDSAMYLCASSFGGFDNEQFFGPGTRLTVL.

This clonotype was counted many times. This chain connects TRBV12-3 or TRBV12-4 to TRBJ1-4; TRBD1 matches at 7 bases. The junction had 9 bases not matched to a gene; V was cut back by 6 bases and J by 8 bases. The CDR3 is 14 residues long. CDR3 DNA: TGTGCCAGCAGACACTGGGGACAGAACGAAAAACTGTTTTTT. Amino acid sequence: CASRHWGQNEKLFF.

Ten or more counts support this clonotype. V and J are TRBV6-1 and TRBJ1-2; D not certain. The CDR3 is made up of 12 amino acids. V shed 3 bases and J shed 3 bases, with 5 bases lying between them. Germline CDR1 is MNHNS and CDR2 is SASEGT. The CDR3 loop reads CASSEAYYGYTF. As DNA, the CDR3 is TGTGCCAGCAGTGAGGCGTACTATGGCTACACCTTC.

There are many counts of this clonotype. The chain combines TRBV7-9 with TRBJ2-7, with D perhaps matching TRBD2 (6 bases). CDR3 size: 13 residues. Trimming shortened V by 5 bases and J by 4 bases, and 12 bases separated the two germline ends. Germline assignment: CDR1 SEHNR and CDR2 FQNEAQ (reference sequence). The CDR3 region is CASSIPGGYEQYF. In nucleotides, the CDR3 is TGTGCCAGCAGCATCCCCGGGGGATACGAGCAGTACTTC.

The chain uses TRBV9 and TRBJ2-1; no clear D. The CDR3 length is 13 residues. Germline V lookup: CDR1 SGDLS, CDR2 YYNGEE. Trimming removed 1 base at V and 7 bases at J, with 9 bases between. This CDR3 is CASSVSILNEQFF. The DNA of the CDR3 is TGTGCCAGCAGCGTATCTATCCTGAATGAGCAGTTCTTC.

This clonotype was counted a few times. V gene TRBV18 combines with J gene TRBJ2-7; 8 bases are shared with TRBD1. The CDR3 loop spans 15 amino acids. Germline loops: CDR1 KGHSH, CDR2 LQKENI. J lost 3 bases, V lost 3 bases, and 7 bases had no gene match. Here the CDR3 reads CASSPGQGPFYEQYF. The CDR3 DNA follows: TGTGCCAGCTCACCCGGACAGGGACCCTTCTACGAGCAGTACTTC.

Worth noting for this clonotype: A much larger clone differs from this one at a single base, so this may be a read error. V gene TRBV6-5 combines with J gene TRBJ2-7; 9 bases line up with TRBD2. This CDR3 region has 14 residues. CDR1 is MNHEY, CDR2 SVGAGI, per germline. The CDR3 is CASSYSAGGYELYF. The CDR3 DNA reads as TGTGCCAGCAGTTACTCGGCGGGAGGGTACGAGCTGTACTTC.

This clonotype came up many times. J is TRBJ2-7 and V is TRBV28; D is undetermined. V was pared by 4 bases and J by 3 bases, with 4 bases between. CDR3 length: 11 residues. CDR1 and CDR2 from the germline V gene are MDHEN and SYDVKM. CDR3 loop: CASSYLYEQYF. CDR3 nucleotide sequence: TGTGCCAGCAGTTACCTCTACGAGCAGTACTTC.

This clonotype appeared a few times. The chain uses TRBV7-9 and TRBJ2-3; TRBD2 matches 14 bases. V shed 5 bases and J 7 bases; nucleotides not matched to a gene: 11. Germline V CDR1 and CDR2: SEHNR, FQNEAQ (reference sequence). The CDR3 is 17 residues long. The CDR3 sequence is CASSRRRTSGGTHTQYF. The CDR3 DNA follows: TGTGCCAGCAGCCGCCGACGGACTAGCGGGGGGACCCATACGCAGTATTTT. The full variable domain, its missing parts supplied by reference TRBV7-9 and TRBJ2-3, is DTGVSQNPRHKITKRGQNVTFRCDPISEHNRLYWYRQTLGQGPEFLTYFQNEAQLEKSRLLSDRFSAERPKGSFSTLEIQRTEQGDSAMYLCASSRRRTSGGTHTQYFGPGTRLTVL.

There are many counts of this clonotype. This chain joins TRBV2 and TRBJ1-2; D unclear. CDR1 is SNHLY and CDR2 is FYNNEI in the germline V gene. Trimming shortened V by 10 bases and J by 4 bases, and 16 bases separated the two germline ends. This CDR3 is built from 13 residues. CDR3 loop: CATSAVGTYGYTF. CDR3 coding DNA: TGTGCCACCTCAGCGGTGGGTACCTATGGCTACACCTTC.

This clonotype showed up many times. V gene TRBV12-3 or TRBV12-4 combines with J gene TRBJ1-1, with D possibly matching TRBD1 (6 bases). The CDR3 loop spans 14 amino acids. V was pared by 5 bases and J by 4 bases, with 14 bases between. The CDR3 DNA is TGTGCCAGCAGTCCTGGGACCAGGGGCACTGAAGCTTTCTTT. The encoded protein is CASSPGTRGTEAFF.

This clonotype was picked up many times. J is TRBJ2-2 and V is TRBV20-1, with a possible D match to TRBD2 (6 bases). The CDR3 sequence is 14 residues long. V was trimmed by 3 bases and J by 7 bases, leaving 15 bases between them. Germline V CDR1 and CDR2: DFQATT, SNEGSKA (reference sequence). The CDR3 here is CSARFGGKVGELFF. CDR3 bases: TGCAGTGCTAGGTTCGGGGGAAAGGTCGGGGAGCTGTTTTTT.

This clonotype was detected ten times or more. V usage is TRBV7-9 and J usage is TRBJ2-5, with 13 bases fitting TRBD2. Germline V gene sequence: CDR1 SEHNR, CDR2 FQNEAQ (reference sequence). Trimming took 4 bases from V and 2 from J; bases not matched to a gene: 4. The CDR3 spans 16 residues. The CDR3 coding sequence is TGTGCCAGCAGCTCCCAGACTAGCGGGGGGCAAGAGACCCAGTACTTC. Protein: CASSSQTSGGQETQYF. Full variable domain (rest looked up from reference TRBV7-9 and TRBJ2-5): DTGVSQNPRHKITKRGQNVTFRCDPISEHNRLYWYRQTLGQGPEFLTYFQNEAQLEKSRLLSDRFSAERPKGSFSTLEIQRTEQGDSAMYLCASSSQTSGGQETQYFGPGTRLLVL.

This clonotype came up many times. The chain is built from TRBV6-2 or TRBV6-3 and TRBJ2-7, with D possibly being TRBD2 (5 bases). This CDR3 comprises 13 residues. The germline CDR1 and CDR2 sequences are MNHEY and SVGEGT. V was trimmed by 2 bases and J by 3 bases, leaving 8 bases between them. CDR3 region: CASSYGEIYEQYF. CDR3 nucleotide sequence: TGTGCCAGCAGTTACGGGGAGATCTACGAGCAGTACTTC.

The chain carries TRBV6-5 and TRBJ2-3, with TRBD2 matching over 8 bases. Germline CDR1 reads MNHEY; CDR2 reads SVGAGI. CDR3 length: 14 residues. The V segment lost 2 bases and the J segment 5 bases; nucleotides outside the gene matches: 3. CDR3 DNA sequence: TGTGCCAGCAGTTACCTCCTAGCGGGAGATACGCAGTATTTT. It yields the protein CASSYLLAGDTQYF.

This clonotype occurred a few times. The chain has TRBV7-9 and TRBJ2-1, with D unclear. The CDR3 contains 12 residues. Trimming left V 1 base short and J 10 bases short, with 8 bases between. Germline V gives CDR1 SEHNR, CDR2 FQNEAQ (reference sequence). CDR3 DNA: TGTGCCAGCAGCTTAGGTTCACCGGAGCAGTTCTTC. Amino acids: CASSLGSPEQFF.

The genes are TRBV6-1 and TRBJ2-5; D is perhaps TRBD2 (5 bases). Germline loops: CDR1 MNHNS, CDR2 SASEGT. V lost 9 bases to trimming and J lost 3 bases, with 14 bases between them. The CDR3 runs to 13 residues. CDR3: CARKKDGEETQYF. For the CDR3, the DNA is TGTGCCAGAAAAAAGGACGGGGAAGAGACCCAGTACTTC.

This clonotype was seen a handful of times. This chain connects TRBV20-1 to TRBJ2-5; 10 positions agree with TRBD2. There are 16 residues in the CDR3. V trimming: 0 bases; J trimming: 2 bases; junction bases outside the gene matches: 6. CDR1 is DFQATT and CDR2 is SNEGSKA in the germline V gene (reference sequence). Here the CDR3 DNA reads TGCAGTGCTAGAGATTTAGCGGGAGGAGGACAAGAGACCCAGTACTTC. Protein: CSARDLAGGGQETQYF.